This T cell receptor beta chain was observed in a study of beta chain features in type 1 diabetes. Points from the study as a whole: Among patients with Type 1 diabetes, TCRB CDR3s were moderately but significantly shorter in every one of the four CD4+ subsets. Lower insertion and higher deletion counts appeared at VDJ junctions in type 1 diabetes patients. Although PCR might favor shorter templates, it would do so equally in patients and controls. Within patients, naive, central memory and Treg TCRB repertoires seemed more similar than within healthy donors.

Germline CDR1 SQVTM, CDR2 ANQGSEA. This CDR3 spans 14 amino acids. The V and J ends lost 7 bases and 5 bases, in that order; junction bases with no gene match: 5. Averaging approximately 110 mL, one heparinised blood draw came from each individual donor. This clone has a count of ten or more. Its antigen is not known. The investigators reverse transcribed all of the isolated RNA, so they sequenced expressed TCRB transcripts. TCRdb's table, derived via immunoSEQ multiplex PCR, lists solely in-frame clones and lacks some. The sample lists some 160,000 clones; around 8.6% were seen once. The chain combines TRBV29-1 with TRBJ2-3; TRBD2 matches 14 bases. Material for sequencing was central memory CD4+ T cells from blood. The origin of this receptor is a young woman with type 1 diabetes. The CDR3 DNA is TGCAGCGCCACGGGACTAGCGGGAGTAGATACGCAGTATTTT. Amino acid sequence: CSATGLAGVDTQYF.